This TCR beta chain was documented in a study of glioma-infiltrating T cells. General study points: Non-neoplastic patients had below-expected tissue-blood divergence, while all gliomas exceeded expectation.

The CDR3 contains 12 residues. Germline V lookup: CDR1 SGHAT, CDR2 FQNNGV. Trimming stripped 8 bases from V and 1 base from J, with 8 bases between. TCR alpha and beta CDR3 regions were amplified from RNA using iRepertoire nested multiplex PCR. TCRdb re-called the multiplex PCR reads through MiXCR, storing one row per CDR3 protein. The sample comprises more than 9,500 distinct CDR3 sequences, approximately 25% of which are singletons, and 40% to 55% rests with the top ten. Notes on this clonotype: Antigen unknown.

The sample consisted of glioma tissue, nonneoplastic brain tissue, or PBMCs (not recorded which). This chain uses TRBV11-2 with TRBJ2-5; D is possibly TRBD2 (5 bases). This TCR was recovered from a human donor with low-grade glioma or glioblastoma, undergoing nonglioma brain surgery, or in good health (not recorded which). CDR3: CASRGLQETQYF. As DNA, the CDR3 is TGTGCCAGCCGGGGTCTCCAAGAGACCCAGTACTTC.